The sequence of this T cell receptor (beta chain) was determined in a study of T-cell reconstitution after alpha-beta-depleted transplantation in children (dated by TCRdb to 2016 to 2018). About the study as a whole: Using TCR repertoire profiling, the study followed T-cell immune reconstitution in a quantitative way in children after TCRalphabeta/CD19-depleted allogeneic hematopoietic cell transplantation.

Looking up the germline V gene yields CDR1 SGHRS and CDR2 YFSETQ. Unmatched junction bases come to 4, with V trimmed by 4 bases and J by 3 bases. CDR3 length: 15 amino acids, cysteine to phenylalanine. Just CDR3 DNA is preserved here, 45 bases in frame from base 1. To prepare the library, PCR was applied. This sample was sequenced with an Illumina HiSeq 2500. TCR libraries were prepared with molecular barcoding, using unique molecular identifiers to normalize TCRbeta repertoire quantification. TCRdb ran its own pipeline on the public reads, namely fastp trimming at Q25 and MiXCR clone calling, and kept in-frame beta chains. Identical CDR3 protein sequences are pooled into one entry, listed with their most common genes and DNA. Counted in this sample were approximately 400,000 distinct CDR3 sequences; around 9.9% of them appeared once. The top ten clones comprise roughly 5.1% of the sample. This clonotype was seen at least ten times. Its binding antigen is unknown. Base qualities are not recorded, but no much larger clone differs from it by a single base.

The chain was built from TRBV5-1 and TRBJ2-1; the central 10 bases match TRBD2. This receptor was taken from a human donor who donated a stem cell graft to a child with acute myeloid leukemia. Material: PBMCs from the stem cell graft donor, obtained from the stem cell graft. The sequenced DNA is TGCGCCAGCAGCCTTAGCGGGGGGCTCTACAATGAGCAGTTCTTC. The translation is CASSLSGGLYNEQFF.